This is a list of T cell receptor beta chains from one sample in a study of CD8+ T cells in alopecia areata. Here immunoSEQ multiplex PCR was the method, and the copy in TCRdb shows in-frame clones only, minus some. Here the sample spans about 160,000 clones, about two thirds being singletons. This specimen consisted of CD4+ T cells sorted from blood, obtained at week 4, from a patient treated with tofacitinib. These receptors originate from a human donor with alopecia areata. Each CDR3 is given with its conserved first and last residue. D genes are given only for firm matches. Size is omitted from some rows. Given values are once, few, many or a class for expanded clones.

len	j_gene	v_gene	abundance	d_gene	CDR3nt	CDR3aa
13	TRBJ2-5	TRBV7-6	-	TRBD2	TGTGCCAGCAGCCTCCTCCCGAGCGGGAGATGGGACTTC	CASSLLPSGRWDF
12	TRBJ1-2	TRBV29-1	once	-	TGCAGCGTTGGGGAGGGTAACTATGGCTACACCTTC	CSVGEGNYGYTF
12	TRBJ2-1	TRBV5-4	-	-	TGTGCCAGCAGCCCTTCTCGGACAGAGCAGTTCTTC	CASSPSRTEQFF
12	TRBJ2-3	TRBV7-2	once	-	TGTGCCAGCAGCCCACTTTTGAATACGCAGTATTTT	CASSPLLNTQYF
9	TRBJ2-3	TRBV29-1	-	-	TGCAGCCTTGGGGATACGCAGTATTTT	CSLGDTQYF
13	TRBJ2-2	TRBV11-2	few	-	TGTGCCAGCAGCCCTCGGTATTTCGGGGAGCTGTTTTTT	CASSPRYFGELFF
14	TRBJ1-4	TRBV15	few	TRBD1	TGTGCCACCAACCAGGGGGCCGGTAATGAAAAACTGTTTTTT	CATNQGAGNEKLFF
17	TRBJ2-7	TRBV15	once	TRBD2	TGTGCCACCAGCAGGGGAGCGGGGGCTACCCGTTCCTACGAGCAGTACTTC	CATSRGAGATRSYEQYF
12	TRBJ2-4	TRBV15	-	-	TGTGCCACCGGACGGGGATTAAACATTCAGTACTTC	CATGRGLNIQYF
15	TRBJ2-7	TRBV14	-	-	TGTGCCAGCAGCCAAGCGGGCAGGGCTCTCCACGAGCAGTACTTC	CASSQAGRALHEQYF
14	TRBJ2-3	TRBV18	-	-	TGTGCCAGCTCACCTCTCAGAATCACAGATACGCAGTATTTT	CASSPLRITDTQYF
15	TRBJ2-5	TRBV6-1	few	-	TGTGCCAGCAGTGAATCGGTGGGTACCCAAGAGACCCAGTACTTC	CASSESVGTQETQYF
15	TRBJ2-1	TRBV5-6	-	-	TGTGCCAGCAGCTCTGCGGGGGCCCCGGGCAATGAGCAGTTCTTC	CASSSAGAPGNEQFF